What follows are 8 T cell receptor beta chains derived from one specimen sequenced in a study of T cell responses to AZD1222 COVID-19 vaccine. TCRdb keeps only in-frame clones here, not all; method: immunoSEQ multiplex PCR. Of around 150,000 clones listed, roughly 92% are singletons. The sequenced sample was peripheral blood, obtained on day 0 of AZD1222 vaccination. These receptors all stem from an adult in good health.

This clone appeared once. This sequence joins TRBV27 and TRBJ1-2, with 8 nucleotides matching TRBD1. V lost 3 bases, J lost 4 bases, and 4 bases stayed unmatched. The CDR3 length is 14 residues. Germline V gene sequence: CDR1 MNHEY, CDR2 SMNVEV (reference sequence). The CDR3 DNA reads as TGTGCCAGCAGTTTGACAGGGGTGTCCTATGGCTACACCTTC. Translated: CASSLTGVSYGYTF.

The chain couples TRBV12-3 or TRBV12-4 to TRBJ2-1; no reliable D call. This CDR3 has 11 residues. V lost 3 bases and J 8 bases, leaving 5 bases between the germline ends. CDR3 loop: CASSLGYEQFF. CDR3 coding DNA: TGTGCCAGCAGTTTGGGATATGAGCAGTTCTTC.

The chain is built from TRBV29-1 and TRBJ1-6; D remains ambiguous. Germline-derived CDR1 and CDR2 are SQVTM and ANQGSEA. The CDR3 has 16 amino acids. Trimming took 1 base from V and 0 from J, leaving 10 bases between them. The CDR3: CSVEGYRSSYNSPLHF. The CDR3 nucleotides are TGCAGCGTTGAAGGGTACCGTAGCTCCTATAATTCACCCCTCCACTTT.

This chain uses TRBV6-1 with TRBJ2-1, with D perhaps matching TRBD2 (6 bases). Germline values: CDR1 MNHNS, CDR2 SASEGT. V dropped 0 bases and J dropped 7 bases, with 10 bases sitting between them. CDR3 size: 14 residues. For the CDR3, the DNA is TGTGCCAGCAGTGAAGCCGGAGGGGAGAATGAGCAGTTCTTC. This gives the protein CASSEAGGENEQFF.

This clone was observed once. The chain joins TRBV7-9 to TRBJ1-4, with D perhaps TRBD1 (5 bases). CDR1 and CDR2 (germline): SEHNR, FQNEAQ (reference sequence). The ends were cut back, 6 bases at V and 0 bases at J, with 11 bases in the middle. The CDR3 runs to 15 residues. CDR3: CASRGDGPTNEKLFF. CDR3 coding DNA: TGTGCCAGCAGGGGGGACGGACCAACTAATGAAAAACTGTTTTTT.

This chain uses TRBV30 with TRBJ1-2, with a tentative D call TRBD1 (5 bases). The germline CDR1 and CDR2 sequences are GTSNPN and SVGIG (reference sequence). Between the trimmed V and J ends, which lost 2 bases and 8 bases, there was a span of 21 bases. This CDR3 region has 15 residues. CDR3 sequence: CAWSPGLLRSRGYTF. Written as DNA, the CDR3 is TGTGCCTGGAGTCCGGGACTCCTACGGTCACGGGGCTACACCTTC. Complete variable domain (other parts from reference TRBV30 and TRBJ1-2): SQTIHQWPATLVQPVGSPLSLECTVEGTSNPNLYWYRQAAGRGLQLLFYSVGIGQISSEVPQNLSASRPQDRQFILSSKKLLLSDSGFYLCAWSPGLLRSRGYTFGSGTRLTVV.

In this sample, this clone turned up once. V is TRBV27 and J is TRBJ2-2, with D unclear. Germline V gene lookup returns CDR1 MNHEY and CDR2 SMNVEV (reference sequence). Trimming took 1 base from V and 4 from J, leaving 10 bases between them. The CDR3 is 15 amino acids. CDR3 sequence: CASSLYPGRTGELFF. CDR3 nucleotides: TGTGCCAGCAGTTTATATCCCGGGCGCACCGGGGAGCTGTTTTTT.

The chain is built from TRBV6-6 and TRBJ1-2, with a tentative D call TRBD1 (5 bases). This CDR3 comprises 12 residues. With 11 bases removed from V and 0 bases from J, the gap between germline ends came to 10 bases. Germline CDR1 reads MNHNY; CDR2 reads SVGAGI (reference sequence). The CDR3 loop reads CAERDPNYGYTF. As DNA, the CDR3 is TGTGCCGAACGGGACCCTAACTATGGCTACACCTTC.